This T cell receptor (beta chain) was recovered during a study of T cells expressing NK-cell markers. Per the germline V gene, CDR1 is MNHEY and CDR2 is SVGAGI. This CDR3 is 12 amino acids long. TCRdb re-called the 5' RACE reads and gives one entry per CDR3 protein, without DNA. Recorded for this sample: roughly 390,000 distinct CDR3 sequences. Sequencing was carried out using blood T cells: a sorted CD56 or NKG2C T cell subset, CD4+ or CD8+ T cells, or bulk PBMC T cells (not recorded which). The chain combines TRBV6-5 with TRBJ2-3. This receptor was obtained from a woman between 50 and 59 years old in good health. The CDR3 sequence: CASNSYTDTQYF.